Listed here are 10 T cell receptor beta chains from one sample, sequenced in a study of blood T cell repertoires in COVID-19. Some clones are missing from TCRdb's copy, which holds only in-frame ones; the method was immunoSEQ multiplex PCR. The sample lists some 220,000 clones, around three quarters occurring once. The source material was peripheral blood. Source of these receptors: a woman in her 70s with acute or convalescent COVID-19.

The chain has TRBV7-9 and TRBJ2-3; TRBD1 is a possible D gene (7 bases). CDR3 size: 18 residues. Germline lookup yields CDR1 SEHNR and CDR2 FQNEAQ (reference sequence). With 2 bases removed from V and 3 bases from J, the gap between germline ends came to 21 bases. The CDR3 reads CASSLRGRGQKGTDTQYF. In nucleotides, the CDR3 is TGTGCCAGCAGCTTAAGGGGGCGGGGACAGAAGGGAACAGATACGCAGTATTTT.

Here the CDR3 reads CASSYGQGSSGNTIYF. In DNA, the CDR3 is TGTGCCAGCAGCTATGGACAGGGGTCATCTGGAAACACCATATATTTT. The V call is TRBV7-8, the J call TRBJ1-3, with 9 bases that match TRBD1. From germline, CDR1 is SGHVS and CDR2 FQNEAQ. The CDR3 loop spans 16 amino acids. J gave up 1 base and V 4 bases, and 5 bases lay outside the gene matches.

The chain joins TRBV5-6 to TRBJ2-1, with unresolved D. The CDR3 is 15 amino acids. Deletions cut 0 bases from V and 9 bases from J, with 16 bases between. Germline V gene lookup returns CDR1 SGHDT and CDR2 YYEEEE. CDR3 DNA sequence: TGTGCCAGCAGCTTGGGTCTAGAACCCGATAGTGAGCAGTTCTTC. Its translation is CASSLGLEPDSEQFF.

J is TRBJ2-7 and V is TRBV11-2; 7 bases map to TRBD2. Germline CDR1 is SGHAT and CDR2 is FQNNGV. The CDR3 is 13 residues long. The V and J ends lost 4 bases and 2 bases, in that order; junction bases with no gene match: 2. CDR3 coding DNA: TGTGCCAGCAGCTGGGGGGGGGCCTACGAGCAGTACGTC. Translation: CASSWGGAYEQYV.

The chain uses TRBV18 and TRBJ2-2, with unresolved D. This CDR3 comprises 14 residues. V lost 5 bases, J lost 8 bases, and 15 bases lay in between. Germline V gene data show CDR1 as KGHSH and CDR2 as LQKENI. The CDR3 loop reads CASSSDIARGELFF. CDR3 DNA sequence: TGTGCCAGCTCATCCGACATCGCTCGGGGGGAGCTGTTTTTT.

This chain joins TRBV5-6 and TRBJ1-4; 8 bases line up with TRBD1. The V segment lost 6 bases and the J segment 8 bases; nucleotides outside the gene matches: 15. The CDR3 contains 16 residues. Germline V gene lookup returns CDR1 SGHDT and CDR2 YYEEEE. In nucleotides, the CDR3 is TGTGCCAGCACATCAACCCGACAGGGGAAAGGCGAAAAACTGTTTTTT. Translated, it gives CASTSTRQGKGEKLFF.

This clone was observed a handful of times. This chain joins TRBV2 and TRBJ1-6, with D possibly TRBD1 on 6 matching bases. V dropped 6 bases and J dropped 10 bases, with 19 bases sitting between them. The germline V gene has CDR1 SNHLY and CDR2 FYNNEI. The CDR3 length is 15 residues. The CDR3 here is CASSASGGARSPLHF. In nucleotides, the CDR3 is TGTGCCAGCAGCGCATCGGGGGGGGCACGGTCACCCCTCCACTTT.

This clone was recorded only once. This chain's CDR3 is CASSSGLAGYRETQYF. In nucleotides, the CDR3 is TGTGCCAGCAGCTCCGGACTAGCGGGGTATCGAGAGACCCAGTACTTC. The J gene is TRBJ2-5, the V gene TRBV7-2, with TRBD2 matching over 12 bases. The CDR3 is 16 amino acids. The germline V gene encodes CDR1 SGHTA and CDR2 FQGNSA. Germline trimming cut 4 bases from V and 4 bases from J; bases unmatched to any gene: 7.

This clone has more than one count but fewer than ten. The chain uses TRBV5-1 and TRBJ1-4; 7 bases align to TRBD1. The V gene end was trimmed by 4 bases and the J gene end by 8 bases; junction bases not matched to a gene: 5. The V gene's germline CDR1 is SGHRS and CDR2 YFSETQ. The CDR3 spans 13 residues. The CDR3 coding sequence is TGCGCCAGCAGCCAAGGACAGGTGGAAAAACTGTTTTTT. Protein: CASSQGQVEKLFF.

The chain is built from TRBV18 and TRBJ2-7; 7 bases line up with TRBD2. The CDR3 covers 16 residues. Germline-derived CDR1 and CDR2 are KGHSH and LQKENI. V lost 3 bases, J lost 7 bases, and 15 bases stayed unmatched. The CDR3 sequence is CASSPAGRGALGEQYF. The CDR3 DNA sequence: TGTGCCAGCTCACCCGCGGGGAGGGGCGCACTGGGGGAGCAGTACTTC.